This entry describes one TCR beta chain. The data are from a study of blood T cell repertoires in COVID-19. Study overall: Sites across the United States, Italy and Spain contributed samples from acute and convalescent COVID-19.

V was clipped by 2 bases and J by 0 bases, with 10 bases between them. CDR1 and CDR2 (germline): MNHNS, SASEGT. The CDR3 has 15 residues. Measured with immunoSEQ multiplex PCR; TCRdb has only the in-frame clones, and not every one. The profile shows around 61,000 clones, around nine tenths of them singletons. The receptor was derived from a man between 60 and 75 years old with acute or convalescent COVID-19. The sequenced sample was peripheral blood. The chain employs TRBV6-1 and TRBJ1-1; maybe TRBD1 (6 bases). The CDR3 spells CASSEPWTVNTEAFF. The CDR3 DNA reads TGTGCCAGCAGTGAACCTTGGACAGTGAACACTGAAGCTTTCTTT.